This TCR beta chain is drawn from a study of T cells in Graves' hyperthyroidism and ophthalmopathy. This clonotype was detected many times. From RNA transcripts, TCR beta CDR3 regions were amplified. Primed by the HTBI set, a first-round RT-PCR was run on the TCR CDR3. TCRdb used MiXCR to reprocess the multiplex PCR reads, holding one entry per CDR3 protein. The data show roughly 130,000 distinct CDR3 sequences, roughly 23% seen once. The CDR3 runs to 14 residues. The V and J ends lost 0 bases and 4 bases respectively, with 9 bases between them. CDR1 and CDR2 (germline): SEHNR, FQNEAQ (reference sequence).

This TCR was recovered from a woman aged 45-65 years with Graves' hyperthyroidism that later progressed to Graves' ophthalmopathy. The genes are TRBV7-9 and TRBJ2-5; maybe TRBD2 (6 bases). The sample taken for sequencing was blood. The CDR3 DNA is TGTGCCAGCAGCTTAGCGGGAGGACGAGAGACCCAGTACTTC. Protein sequence: CASSLAGGRETQYF.